This T cell receptor (beta chain) was obtained from a study of T cell responses to AZD1222 COVID-19 vaccine (dated by TCRdb to the early 2020s). Study-wide context: AZD1222 recipients given second doses at about 4 weeks or at about 12 weeks were pooled, since spike-specific TCR depth and breadth were not found to differ between the two schedules. TCR sequencing was performed for more than 230 trial participants, of whom about 210 were given two doses of AZD1222 and around 25 were given two doses of MenACWY control vaccine. Trial participants were enrolled by age into subgroups of 18-55, 56-69 and 70-plus years, and roughly 150, 30 and 60 TCR-sequenced participants, respectively, were included in these subgroups.

General findings and caveats noted by the study authors: The vaccine-associated CD4 TCRs covered the entire spike protein, and the dominant responses fell in regions 160-218 and 743-854. Participants were mostly white British, with more females than males. The authors suggested clonal diversity may have been underestimated. Because no samples from the day 14 peak response were available, repertoires could be characterized only after the peak T cell response. Conclusions about previously exposed vaccinees are limited, since just five to seven AZD1222 recipients were seropositive for SARS-CoV-2 at baseline. The 56-69-year group was small, and its depth increase did not reach significance, likely because of low power. Nearly half of unique spike-specific TCRs reportedly recognized epitopes outside regions mutated in the B.1.351 and B.1.1.7 variants. After two AZD1222 doses, spike-specific TCR breadth and depth were significantly higher than at day 0 and than in MenACWY recipients.

For CDR1 and CDR2, the germline V gene lists MNHNS and SASEGT. The germline ends are 4 bases apart after V is trimmed by 0 bases and J by 8 bases. The CDR3 goes from the cysteine to the phenylalanine over 11 residues. Only the CDR3 part of the read is kept: 33 bases, read in frame from the first base. As concerns this clone: Its antigen specificity is not known. Within one base of it there is no much larger clone, and no base qualities were kept.

Per the publication, the time point label means: baseline before first vaccination. Vaccinee samples were obtained from the UK trials COV001 and COV002, which included a single-blind randomized controlled phase 2/3 trial of AZD1222 (ChAdOx1 nCoV-19) in healthy adults. For TCRbeta chain sequencing, PBMC samples from trial participants were taken at day 0 and at day 28 after the second dose. The CDR3 regions of human TCRbeta chains were analyzed by immunosequencing. The original methods were these. Repertoire TCRs were matched against a reference library of SARS-CoV-2-specific TCRs generated with the MIRA antigen-specificity platform. Breadth was defined as the fraction of unique TCRs that were SARS-CoV-2-associated, and depth was defined as the fraction of total T cells that were SARS-CoV-2-associated. Each spike-specific TCR was assigned to its reactive spike region and to a CD4 or CD8 class using the MIRA data. Log10-transformed breadth and depth values were compared by one-way ANOVA with Sidak's multiple comparisons tests. TCRdb's version of the immuneACCESS table is confined to in-frame rearrangements and falls short of the full clone set. An unresolved V gene accounts for under half of the shortfall where checked; the remainder is of unknown origin. Clonal size and the V and J genes are those of that table, whereas D and trimming came from the DNA. Across this sample there are some 120,000 clones, with 80% to 90% seen only once. Roughly 1.6% of the sample is held by the ten biggest clonotypes.

This specimen consisted of peripheral blood, obtained on day 0 of AZD1222 vaccination. The clonotype was recovered from an adult in good health. The rearranged chain carries TRBV6-1 and TRBJ1-2; the D gene lacks a confident call. Here the CDR3 is given as CASSEASGYTF. The DNA sequence is TGTGCCAGCAGTGAAGCTAGCGGCTACACCTTC.